These 27 T cell receptor beta chains were all obtained from the same sample, sequenced in a study of OX40 agonist ivuxolimab in advanced cancers. Library preparation employed the immunoSEQ multiplex PCR assay. The clones in this table, taken by TCRdb from immuneACCESS, are in-frame only. Not every clone is retained; where verified, under half of the shortfall comes from an unresolved V gene, and the cause of the rest is unknown. Present in this sample are some 46,000 clones, around 90% of which were seen just once. The ten top clones hold around 11% of the sample. The material sequenced was CD4+ or CD8+ T cells sorted from blood, taken in a trial of the OX40 agonist ivuxolimab. These receptors originate from an adult with an advanced solid tumor such as melanoma, head and neck, liver or kidney cancer.

V usage is TRBV29-1 and J usage is TRBJ2-7, with TRBD1 identical over 9 bases. In germline, CDR1 is SQVTM, CDR2 ANQGSEA. CDR3 length: 14 amino acids. The J segment lost 2 bases and the V segment lost 3 bases, leaving 5 bases of the junction unmatched. CDR3 DNA: TGCAGCGTTGAGGCAGGGACAGGGCCCTACGAGCAGTACTTC. This sequence encodes CSVEAGTGPYEQYF.

V gene TRBV27 combines with J gene TRBJ1-4; no clear D. The CDR3 is made up of 14 amino acids. Germline CDR1 and CDR2: MNHEY and SMNVEV (reference sequence). The V and J ends lost 9 bases and 1 base respectively, with 12 bases between them. In nucleotides, the CDR3 is TGTGCCAGTAGATTCCGGGGAACTAATGAAAAACTGTTTTTT. Its translation: CASRFRGTNEKLFF.

This clone was observed a handful of times. In DNA, the CDR3 is TGTGCCAGCAGTTGGGTCAGGGGAGGGGAAGAGACCCAGTACTTC. Translated: CASSWVRGGEETQYF. The chain combines TRBV5-6 with TRBJ2-5; TRBD2 is a possible D gene (7 bases). V was pared by 5 bases and J by 3 bases, with 17 bases between. Germline CDR1 is SGHDT and CDR2 is YYEEEE. This CDR3 is 15 amino acids long.

The gene calls are TRBV7-2 and TRBJ2-7; D uncertain. CDR3 length equals 15 residues. Trimming pared 4 bases from V and 1 base from J, leaving 14 bases between. Germline V gene lookup returns CDR1 SGHTA and CDR2 FQGNSA. Here the CDR3 reads CASSSPTQSSYEQYF. CDR3 nucleotides: TGTGCCAGCAGCTCACCGACTCAAAGTTCCTACGAGCAGTACTTC.

The chain carries TRBV6-1 and TRBJ2-7; 7 bases are a match to TRBD2. J was trimmed by 5 bases and V by 4 bases; bases with no gene match: 14. The CDR3 totals 16 residues. In germline, CDR1 is MNHNS, CDR2 SASEGT. The CDR3 nucleotides read TGTGCCAGCAGTGTGGGGGAGGGCCTACTTCGTGACGAGCAGTACTTC. Protein sequence: CASSVGEGLLRDEQYF.

V gene TRBV27 combines with J gene TRBJ1-5; 9 positions agree with TRBD1. Germline V lookup: CDR1 MNHEY, CDR2 SMNVEV (reference sequence). The CDR3 has 14 amino acids. V gave up 6 bases and J gave up 4 bases; unmatched junction bases: 4. The CDR3: CASRKQGANQPQHF. CDR3 in DNA: TGTGCCAGCAGAAAACAGGGGGCTAATCAGCCCCAGCATTTT.

As DNA, the CDR3 is TGTGCCAGTAGTACTAACGGGGGGCTGACTGAAGCTTTCTTT. Translation gives CASSTNGGLTEAFF. The chain recombines TRBV19 with TRBJ1-1, with TRBD1 as a possible D gene (6 bases). Per the germline V gene, CDR1 is LNHDA and CDR2 is SQIVND (reference sequence). Trimming pared 4 bases from V and 5 bases from J, leaving 14 bases between. The CDR3 sequence is 14 residues long.

The chain combines TRBV9 with TRBJ1-1, with 8 bases aligning to TRBD1. Trimming removed 3 bases from V and 0 bases from J; junction bases left unmatched: 4. The length of the CDR3 is 15 residues. CDR1 SGDLS and CDR2 YYNGEE come from the germline V gene. CDR3 coding DNA: TGTGCCAGCAGCGCGCGACAGGGGTTGAACACTGAAGCTTTCTTT. Translating gives CASSARQGLNTEAFF.

In this sample, this clone turned up once. The chain links TRBV4-3 to TRBJ2-1; D remains unclear. The germline gives CDR1 LGHNA, CDR2 YSLEER. The CDR3 covers 16 residues. Deletions cut 1 base from V and 4 bases from J, with 14 bases between. CDR3 in DNA: TGCGCCAGCAGCCAAGGTTGGGCAGCCCTATACAATGAGCAGTTCTTC. It specifies CASSQGWAALYNEQFF.

The chain combines TRBV2 with TRBJ2-3; D is uncertain. The CDR3 loop spans 16 amino acids. Germline V gene data show CDR1 as SNHLY and CDR2 as FYNNEI. V was shortened by 2 bases and J by 0 bases, with 12 bases between the two germline ends. DNA of the CDR3: TGTGCCAGCAGTGAACGGTTACACCATAGCACAGATACGCAGTATTTT. It encodes CASSERLHHSTDTQYF. The whole variable domain, filled in from reference TRBV2 and TRBJ2-3, reads EPEVTQTPSHQVTQMGQEVILRCVPISNHLYFYWYRQILGQKVEFLVSFYNNEISEKSEIFDDQFSVERPDGSNFTLKIRSTKLEDSAMYFCASSERLHHSTDTQYFGPGTRLTVL.

This clone appeared a single time. The V and J genes are TRBV4-3 and TRBJ1-1; D is unclear. This CDR3 spans 15 amino acids. Between the trimmed V and J ends, which lost 0 bases and 3 bases, there was a span of 11 bases. CDR1 and CDR2 from the germline V gene are LGHNA and YSLEER. CDR3 sequence: CASSQDQVSYTEAFF. DNA of the CDR3: TGCGCCAGCAGCCAAGATCAAGTTTCCTACACTGAAGCTTTCTTT.

V and J are TRBV5-4 and TRBJ1-1; TRBD1 agrees at 12 bases. J gave up 4 bases and V 3 bases, and 7 bases lay outside the gene matches. Germline loops: CDR1 SGHNT, CDR2 YYREEE (reference sequence). CDR3 length: 16 residues. CDR3 nucleotide sequence: TGTGCCAGCAGCTCGGGACAGGGGGCTCTGGGCACTGAAGCTTTCTTT. This encodes CASSSGQGALGTEAFF.

The rearrangement joins TRBV9 to TRBJ2-7; 12 bases map to TRBD2. This CDR3 contains 16 residues. V dropped 4 bases and J dropped 6; count of bases not matched to a gene: 11. CDR1 is SGDLS, CDR2 YYNGEE, per germline. The CDR3 sequence: CASSPGLAGPRVEQYF. The CDR3 coding sequence is TGTGCCAGCAGCCCCGGACTAGCGGGGCCCCGGGTCGAGCAGTACTTC.

The chain carries TRBV4-3 and TRBJ1-1; D gene uncertain. The CDR3 is 15 amino acids. Trimming pared 0 bases from V and 2 bases from J, leaving 10 bases between. Germline lookup yields CDR1 LGHNA and CDR2 YSLEER. CDR3 in DNA: TGCGCCAGCAGCCAAGATCGCGGCAGTAACACTGAAGCTTTCTTT. It is translated as CASSQDRGSNTEAFF.

This clone was counted once. This CDR3 is CASSVGGSEGETQYF. In DNA form, the CDR3 reads TGTGCCAGCAGCGTAGGAGGCAGCGAAGGGGAGACCCAGTACTTC. The chain uses TRBV9 and TRBJ2-5, with D uncertain. The CDR3 consists of 15 residues. Trimming took off 0 bases at V and 5 bases at J, with 14 bases between the two ends. The germline V gene has CDR1 SGDLS and CDR2 YYNGEE. The full variable domain, its missing parts supplied by reference TRBV9 and TRBJ2-5, is DSGVTQTPKHLITATGQRVTLRCSPRSGDLSVYWYQQSLDQGLQFLIQYYNGEERAKGNILERFSAQQFPDLHSELNLSSLELGDSALYFCASSVGGSEGETQYFGPGTRLLVL.

This clone was observed once. The genes are TRBV7-6 and TRBJ2-7; 7 nucleotides agree with TRBD1. The length of the CDR3 is 14 residues. CDR1 SGHVS and CDR2 FNYEAQ come from the germline V gene. V lost 4 bases, J lost 5 bases, and 8 bases stayed unmatched. CDR3 loop: CASSSGTAINEQYF. CDR3 coding DNA: TGTGCCAGCAGCTCCGGGACAGCGATTAACGAGCAGTACTTC. The whole variable domain, remainder taken from reference TRBV7-6 and TRBJ2-7, is GAGVSQSPRYKVTKRGQDVALRCDPISGHVSLYWYRQALGQGPEFLTYFNYEAQQDKSGLPNDRFSAERPEGSISTLTIQRTEQRDSAMYRCASSSGTAINEQYFGPGTRLTVT.

The V and J genes are TRBV19 and TRBJ2-1, with a weak D call TRBD2 (6 bases). V lost 2 bases and J lost 5, with 10 bases in between. Germline V gene sequence: CDR1 LNHDA, CDR2 SQIVND (reference sequence). There are 14 residues in the CDR3. Here the CDR3 DNA reads TGTGCCAGTAGTATACTGCAGCGGGACAATGAGCAGTTCTTC. This encodes CASSILQRDNEQFF.

The gene calls are TRBV9 and TRBJ2-7; TRBD2 aligns across 9 bases. The germline V gene encodes CDR1 SGDLS and CDR2 YYNGEE. This CDR3 region has 19 residues. V lost 1 base, J lost 4 bases, and 18 bases stayed unmatched. CDR3 coding DNA: TGTGCCAGCAGCGTAACAGGGGCTAATAGCGGGAGAGTTGGGTACGAGCAGTACTTC. Residues: CASSVTGANSGRVGYEQYF.

V is TRBV27 and J is TRBJ1-5; D is undetermined. This CDR3 spans 15 amino acids. Germline CDR1 and CDR2: MNHEY and SMNVEV (reference sequence). V was cut by 9 bases and J by 0 bases, with 15 bases left in between. In DNA, the CDR3 is TGTGCCAGTCGTGTCATGGGTAATAGCAATCAGCCCCAGCATTTT. Amino acids: CASRVMGNSNQPQHF.

The rearrangement links TRBV5-6 to TRBJ2-7, with D perhaps TRBD1 (6 bases). Germline V gene lookup returns CDR1 SGHDT and CDR2 YYEEEE. Trimming left V 3 bases short and J 7 bases short, with 11 bases between. There are 12 residues in the CDR3. CDR3: CASSSYRAEQYF. Here the CDR3 DNA reads TGTGCCAGCAGCTCCTACAGGGCAGAGCAGTACTTC. The full variable domain, completed using reference TRBV5-6 and TRBJ2-7, is DAGVTQSPTHLIKTRGQQVTLRCSPKSGHDTVSWYQQALGQGPQFIFQYYEEEERQRGNFPDRFSGHQFPNYSSELNVNALLLGDSALYLCASSSYRAEQYFGPGTRLTVT.

This chain links TRBV25-1 with TRBJ2-1; D gene uncertain. The V gene lost 3 bases and the J gene lost 3 bases, with 12 bases spanning the gap. The germline V gene encodes CDR1 MGHDK and CDR2 SYGVNS. The CDR3 is 15 residues long. CDR3 in DNA: TGTGCCAGCAGTGAGGCACGGTCTTTCTACAATGAGCAGTTCTTC. Translated, it gives CASSEARSFYNEQFF.

The chain recombines TRBV6-5 with TRBJ1-5; no firm D call. The CDR3 contains 15 residues. Germline V gives CDR1 MNHEY, CDR2 SVGAGI. V lost 0 bases, J lost 5 bases, and 11 bases lay in between. This chain's CDR3 is CASSYSRTPHQPQHF. CDR3 bases: TGTGCCAGCAGTTACTCGCGAACACCACATCAGCCCCAGCATTTT.

Concerning this clone itself: The same CDR3 can be traced to other DNA sequences in this sample. This chain uses TRBV9 with TRBJ1-4; unclear D gene. V lost 0 bases and J lost 0, with 6 bases in between. Germline CDR1 reads SGDLS; CDR2 reads YYNGEE. CDR3 length: 15 amino acids. In DNA, the CDR3 is TGTGCCAGCAGCGTAGAAGGATCAACTAATGAAAAACTGTTTTTT. This sequence encodes CASSVEGSTNEKLFF. Full variable domain (missing parts from reference TRBV9 and TRBJ1-4): DSGVTQTPKHLITATGQRVTLRCSPRSGDLSVYWYQQSLDQGLQFLIQYYNGEERAKGNILERFSAQQFPDLHSELNLSSLELGDSALYFCASSVEGSTNEKLFFGSGTQLSVL.

The chain couples TRBV7-6 to TRBJ2-7; 13 positions agree with TRBD2. This CDR3 is 17 amino acids long. With V trimmed by 5 bases and J by 4 bases, 11 bases remained unmatched. The germline V gene has CDR1 SGHVS and CDR2 FNYEAQ. The CDR3 DNA reads TGTGCCAGCAGCCTTCAGTACGGACTAGCGGGAGCTTACGAGCAGTACTTC. This sequence encodes CASSLQYGLAGAYEQYF.

The rearrangement uses TRBV9 and TRBJ2-1; no reliable D call. The length of the CDR3 is 13 residues. The germline V gene has CDR1 SGDLS and CDR2 YYNGEE. Trimming took off 3 bases at V and 7 bases at J, with 11 bases between the two ends. This CDR3 reads CASSGWSANEQFF. The CDR3 DNA reads as TGTGCCAGCAGCGGGTGGAGCGCGAATGAGCAGTTCTTC.

This clone was observed a few times. This chain links TRBV19 with TRBJ2-7, with no clear D. Trimming shortened V by 1 base and J by 0 bases, and 16 bases separated the two germline ends. Germline V gene data show CDR1 as LNHDA and CDR2 as SQIVND (reference sequence). There are 17 residues in the CDR3. In DNA form, the CDR3 reads TGTGCCAGTAGTATAGGGAGCCGCGGCCCGAGCTCCTACGAGCAGTACTTC. Encoded protein: CASSIGSRGPSSYEQYF.

V usage is TRBV6-5 and J usage is TRBJ1-2, with a tentative D call TRBD1 (6 bases). CDR1 and CDR2 (germline): MNHEY, SVGAGI. V was shortened by 5 bases and J by 0 bases, with 13 bases between the two germline ends. This CDR3 is 15 amino acids long. Here the CDR3 reads CASSPGTTPNYGYTF. The CDR3 nucleotides are TGTGCCAGCAGTCCCGGGACAACACCTAACTATGGCTACACCTTC.